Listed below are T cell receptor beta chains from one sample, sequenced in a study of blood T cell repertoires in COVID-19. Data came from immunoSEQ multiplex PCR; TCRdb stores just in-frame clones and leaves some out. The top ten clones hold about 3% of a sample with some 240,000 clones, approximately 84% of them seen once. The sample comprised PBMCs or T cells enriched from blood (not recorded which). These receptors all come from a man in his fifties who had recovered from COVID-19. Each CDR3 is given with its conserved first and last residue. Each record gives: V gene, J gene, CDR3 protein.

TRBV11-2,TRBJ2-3,CASSLGQALSTDTQYF
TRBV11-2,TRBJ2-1,CASSSDRLNEQFF
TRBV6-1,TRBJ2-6,CASSELNSGANVLTF
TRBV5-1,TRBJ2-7,CASADRGSTYEQYF
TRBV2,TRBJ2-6,CASTGGSSGANVLTF
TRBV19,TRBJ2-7,CASSMVRGTSGEQYF
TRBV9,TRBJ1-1,CASSVEGASTEAFF
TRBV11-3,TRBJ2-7,CASSLWGRANEQYF
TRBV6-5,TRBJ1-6,CASSYESSYNSPLHF
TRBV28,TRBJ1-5,CASSLNQPQHF
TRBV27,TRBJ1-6,CASSLVRDYPLHF
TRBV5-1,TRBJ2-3,CASSPSGHGGTDTQYF
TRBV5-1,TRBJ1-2,CASSLVSGNFNYGYTF
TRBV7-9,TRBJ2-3,CASRSGPDTQYF
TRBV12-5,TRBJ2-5,CASGWGLGTGWQETQYF
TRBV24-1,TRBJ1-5,CATSDSGRDQPQHF
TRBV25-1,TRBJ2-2,CASSESTGTGAGELFF
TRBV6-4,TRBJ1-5,CASSDLRAGDNQPQHF
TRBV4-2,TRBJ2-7,CASSRYTGVGDEQYF
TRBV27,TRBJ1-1,CASSLGSGTEAFF
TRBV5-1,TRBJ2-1,CASSMTSGSEQFF
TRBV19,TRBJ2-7,CASSIPGQGARYEQYF
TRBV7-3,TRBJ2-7,CASSLTRGSEQYF
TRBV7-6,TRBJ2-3,CASSLLSGGGPDTQYF
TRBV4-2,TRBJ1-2,CASSQVSGIFYGYTF
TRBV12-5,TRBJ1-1,CASGLGGQLNTEAFF
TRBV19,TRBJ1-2,CASSIAGSYGYTF
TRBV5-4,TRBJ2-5,CASSTTSPGQQETQYF
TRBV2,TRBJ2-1,CASGGDRFRNNEQFF
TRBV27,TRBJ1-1,CASSLFLGTALEAFF
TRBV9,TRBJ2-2,CASSGLAVNTGELFF
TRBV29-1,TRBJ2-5,CSVLYFGTQYF
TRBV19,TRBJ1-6,CASMGRGGLNSPLHF
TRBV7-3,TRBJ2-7,CASSPVAGPSYEQYF
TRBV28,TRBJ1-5,CASSTQRTGRSHQPQHF
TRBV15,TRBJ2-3,CATSRDLAGALTDTQYF
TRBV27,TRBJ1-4,CASSTQGAKEKLFF
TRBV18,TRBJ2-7,CASSLEVTEQYF
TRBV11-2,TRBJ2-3,CASSLIAGGTDTQYF
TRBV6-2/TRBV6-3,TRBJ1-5,CASSWDRELNQPQHF
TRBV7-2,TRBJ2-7,CASSLAQGGSYEQYF
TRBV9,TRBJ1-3,CASSVLGANSGNTIYF
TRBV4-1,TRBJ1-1,CASSHAGRGRSTEAFF
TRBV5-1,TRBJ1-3,CASSLVADSGNTIYF
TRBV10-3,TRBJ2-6,CAAARPPPPSSGANVLTF
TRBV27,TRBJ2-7,CASSPGLAPGEQYF
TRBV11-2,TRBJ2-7,CASSRQTQQENEQYF
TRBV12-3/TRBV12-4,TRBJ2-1,CASSLSEFMRKFF
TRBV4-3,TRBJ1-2,CASSQEGGQTAYGYTF
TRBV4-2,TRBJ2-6,CASSQAERSGANVLTF
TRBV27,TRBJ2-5,CASSRTQGQYQETQYF
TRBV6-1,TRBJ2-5,CASSEHLDRGETQYF